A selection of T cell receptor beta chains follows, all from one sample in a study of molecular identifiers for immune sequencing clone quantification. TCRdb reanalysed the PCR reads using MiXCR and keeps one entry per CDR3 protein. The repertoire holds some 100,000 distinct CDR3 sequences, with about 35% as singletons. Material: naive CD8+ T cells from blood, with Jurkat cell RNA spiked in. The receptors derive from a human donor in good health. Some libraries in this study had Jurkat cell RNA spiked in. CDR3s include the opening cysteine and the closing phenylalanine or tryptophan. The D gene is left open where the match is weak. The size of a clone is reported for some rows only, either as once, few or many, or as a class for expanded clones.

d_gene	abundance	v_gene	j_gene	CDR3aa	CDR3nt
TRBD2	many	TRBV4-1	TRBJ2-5	CASSQKAGEWETQYF	TGCGCCAGCAGCCAAAAAGCGGGAGAGTGGGAGACCCAGTACTTC
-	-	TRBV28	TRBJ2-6	CASSWGHGASGANVLTF	TGTGCCAGCAGTTGGGGACATGGGGCCTCTGGGGCCAACGTCCTGACTTTC
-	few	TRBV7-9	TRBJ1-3	CASSLSSGFSGNTIYF	TGTGCCAGCAGCCTCAGCTCGGGCTTCTCTGGAAACACCATATATTTT
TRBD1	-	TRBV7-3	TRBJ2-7	CASSRGTVHEQYF	TGTGCCAGCAGCCGAGGGACAGTCCACGAGCAGTACTTC
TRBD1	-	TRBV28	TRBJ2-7	CASSPRTGYFYEQYF	TGTGCCAGCAGCCCGAGGACAGGCTATTTCTACGAGCAGTACTTC
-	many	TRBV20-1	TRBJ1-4	CSARDGKLFF	TGCAGTGCTAGGGACGGAAAACTGTTTTTT
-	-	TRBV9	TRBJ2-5	CASSVGQSQETQYF	TGTGCCAGCAGCGTAGGGCAGAGTCAAGAGACCCAGTACTTC
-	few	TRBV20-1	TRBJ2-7	CSAGPRRLSYEQYF	TGCAGTGCTGGACCCCGCAGGCTCTCCTACGAGCAGTACTTC
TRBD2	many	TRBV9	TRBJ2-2	CASSASGGTGELFF	TGTGCCAGCAGCGCTAGCGGGGGTACCGGGGAGCTGTTTTTT
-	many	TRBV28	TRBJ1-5	CASTGGLSNQPQHF	TGTGCCAGCACGGGAGGCCTTAGCAATCAGCCCCAGCATTTT
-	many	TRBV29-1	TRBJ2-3	CSVEDWEDMEADTQYF	TGCAGCGTTGAAGACTGGGAGGACATGGAAGCAGATACGCAGTATTTT
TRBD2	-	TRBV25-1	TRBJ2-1	CASSAASGRENNEQFF	TGTGCCAGCAGTGCGGCTAGCGGGAGAGAAAACAATGAGCAGTTCTTC
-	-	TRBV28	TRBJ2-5	CASSPSRETQYF	TGTGCCAGCAGCCCTTCCAGAGAGACCCAGTACTTC
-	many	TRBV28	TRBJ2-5	CASSLPRGIGSQETQYF	TGTGCCAGCAGTTTACCGCGGGGAATAGGTTCCCAAGAGACCCAGTACTTC
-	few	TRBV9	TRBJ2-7	CASSSQGLDEQYF	TGTGCCAGCAGCTCCCAAGGCCTTGACGAGCAGTACTTC
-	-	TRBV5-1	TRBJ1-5	CASSLEVPNQPQHF	TGCGCCAGCAGCCTAGAGGTACCTAATCAGCCCCAGCATTTT
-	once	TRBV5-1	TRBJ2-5	CASSLESGALETQDF	TGCGCCAGCAGCTTGGAATCCGGGGCGTTAGAGACCCAGGACTTC
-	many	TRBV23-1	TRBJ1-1	CASSQSELGSYTEAFF	TGCGCCAGCAGTCAATCGGAACTAGGCAGCTACACTGAAGCTTTCTTT
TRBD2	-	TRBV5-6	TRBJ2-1	CASSSLAGGRWGNEQSF	TGTGCCAGCAGCTCTCTAGCGGGAGGGCGGTGGGGCAATGAGCAGTCCTTC
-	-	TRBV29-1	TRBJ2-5	CSVEEGASGEPQYF	TGCAGCGTTGAAGAGGGGGCTAGCGGAGAGCCCCAGTACTTC
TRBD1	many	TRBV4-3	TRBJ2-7	CASSQDRTGGLGEQYF	TGCGCCAGCAGCCAAGATCGAACAGGGGGCTTGGGCGAGCAGTACTTC
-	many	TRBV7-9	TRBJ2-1	CASSSIGQLYNEQFF	TGTGCCAGCAGCTCGATAGGACAGCTTTACAATGAGCAGTTCTTC
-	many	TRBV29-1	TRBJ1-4	CSVAFNQQGRGGLFF	TGCAGCGTTGCCTTCAATCAACAGGGAAGAGGGGGACTGTTTTTT
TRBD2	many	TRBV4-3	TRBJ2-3	CASSGSSTDTQYF	TGCGCCAGTAGCGGGTCTAGCACAGATACGCAGTATTTT
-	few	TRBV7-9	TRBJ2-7	CASSPEGYYEQYF	TGTGCCAGCAGCCCCGAGGGCTACTACGAGCAGTACTTC
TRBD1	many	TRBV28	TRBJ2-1	CASSFPRTGPSYNEQFF	TGTGCCAGCAGTTTTCCCCGGACAGGCCCCTCCTACAATGAGCAGTTCTTC
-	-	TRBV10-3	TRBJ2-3	CAIRMDTRTDTQYF	TGTGCCATCAGAATGGACACTCGCACAGATACGCAGTATTTT
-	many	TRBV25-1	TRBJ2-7	CASSVGFHRYEQYF	TGTGCCAGCAGTGTAGGATTTCATCGGTACGAGCAGTACTTC
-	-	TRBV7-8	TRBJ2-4	CASSFGQGLNIQYF	TGTGCCAGCAGCTTCGGCCAGGGTCTGAACATTCAGTACTTC
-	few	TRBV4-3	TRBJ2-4	CASSQDASVGNIQYF	TGCGCCAGCAGCCAAGATGCTAGCGTGGGAAACATTCAGTACTTC
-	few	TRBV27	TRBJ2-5	CASKPQGGETQYF	TGTGCCAGCAAGCCCCAAGGGGGGGAGACCCAGTACTTC
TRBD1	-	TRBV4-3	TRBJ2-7	CASSLSGQGDEQYF	TGCGCCAGCAGCCTTTCGGGACAGGGGGACGAGCAGTACTTC
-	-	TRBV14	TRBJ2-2	CASSHILTGELFF	TGTGCCAGCAGCCATATTCTTACCGGGGAGCTGTTTTTT